The sequence of this TCR beta chain was determined in a study of blood T cell repertoires in COVID-19. Study-level information: The samples span acute and convalescent COVID-19 from the United States, Italy and Spain. T cells, B-cell-depleted T cells, or PBMCs supplied cDNA or gDNA.

Original analysis: Estimated nucleated cell counts came from reference gene primer amplification. Clones were read by immunoSEQ multiplex PCR, and TCRdb kept only the in-frame ones, dropping some. V, J and clone size derive from that table, while D and trimming were established from the DNA sequence. The data show some 60,000 clones, more than 85% seen once. Losses at the gene ends were 1 base for V and 5 bases for J; bases not matched to a gene: 6. Germline values: CDR1 SGHAT, CDR2 FQNNGV. This CDR3 region has 16 residues. The sequenced material came from peripheral blood. The gene calls are TRBV11-2 and TRBJ2-5; TRBD2 matches at 11 bases. The receptor was isolated from an older man with acute or convalescent COVID-19. DNA of the CDR3: TGTGCCAGCAGCTTAGGGCTAGCGGGGGGCACGGAGACCCAGTACTTC. Its protein is CASSLGLAGGTETQYF.